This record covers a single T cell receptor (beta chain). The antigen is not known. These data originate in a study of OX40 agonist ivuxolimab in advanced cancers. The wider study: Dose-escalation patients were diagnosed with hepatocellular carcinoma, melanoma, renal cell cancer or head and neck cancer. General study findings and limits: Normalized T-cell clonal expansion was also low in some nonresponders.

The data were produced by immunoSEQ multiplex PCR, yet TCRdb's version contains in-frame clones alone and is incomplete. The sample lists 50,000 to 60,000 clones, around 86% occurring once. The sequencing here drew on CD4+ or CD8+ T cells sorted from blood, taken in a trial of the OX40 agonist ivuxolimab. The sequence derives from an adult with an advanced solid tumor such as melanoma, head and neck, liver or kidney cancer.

DNA of the CDR3: TGTGCCAGCAGTTCCGATCCCCAGGGCGATGAAAAACTGTTTTTT. Residues: CASSSDPQGDEKLFF. The chain carries TRBV9 and TRBJ1-4; a weak D match, TRBD1 (5 bases). Germline CDR1 SGDLS, CDR2 YYNGEE. This CDR3 has 15 residues. V was shortened by 5 bases and J by 6 bases, with 17 bases between the two germline ends.